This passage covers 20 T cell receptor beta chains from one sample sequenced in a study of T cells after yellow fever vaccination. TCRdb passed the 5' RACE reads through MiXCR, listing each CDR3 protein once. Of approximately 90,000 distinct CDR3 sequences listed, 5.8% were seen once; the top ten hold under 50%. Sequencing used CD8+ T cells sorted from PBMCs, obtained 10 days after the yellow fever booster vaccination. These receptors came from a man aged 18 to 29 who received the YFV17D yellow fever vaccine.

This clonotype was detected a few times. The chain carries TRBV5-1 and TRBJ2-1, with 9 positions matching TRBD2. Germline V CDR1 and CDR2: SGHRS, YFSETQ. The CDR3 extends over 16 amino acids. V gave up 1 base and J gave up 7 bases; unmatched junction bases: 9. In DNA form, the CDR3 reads TGCGCCAGCAGCTTGCGTGGCGGGGGGGCCACGAATGAGCAGTTCTTC. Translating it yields CASSLRGGGATNEQFF.

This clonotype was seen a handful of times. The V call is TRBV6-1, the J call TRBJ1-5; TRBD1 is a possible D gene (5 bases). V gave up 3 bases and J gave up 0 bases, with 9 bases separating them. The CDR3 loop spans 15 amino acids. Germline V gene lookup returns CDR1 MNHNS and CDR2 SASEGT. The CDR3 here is CASSEWGDSNQPQHF. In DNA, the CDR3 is TGTGCCAGCAGTGAGTGGGGCGATAGCAATCAGCCCCAGCATTTT.

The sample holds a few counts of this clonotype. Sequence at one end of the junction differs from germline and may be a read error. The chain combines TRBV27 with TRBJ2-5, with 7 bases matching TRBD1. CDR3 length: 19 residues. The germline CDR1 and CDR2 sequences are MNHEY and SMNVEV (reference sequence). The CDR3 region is CTSSTPDRDSPPLKETQYF. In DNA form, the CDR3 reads TGCACCAGCAGTACCCCGGACCGGGACAGTCCTCCCCTTAAAGAGACCCAGTACTTC.

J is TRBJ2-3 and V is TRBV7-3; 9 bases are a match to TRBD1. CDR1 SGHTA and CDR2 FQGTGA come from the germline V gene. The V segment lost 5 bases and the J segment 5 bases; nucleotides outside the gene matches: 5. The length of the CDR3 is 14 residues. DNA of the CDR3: TGTGCCAGCAGCGTACAGGGGGCAGGAGATACGCAGTATTTT. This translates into CASSVQGAGDTQYF.

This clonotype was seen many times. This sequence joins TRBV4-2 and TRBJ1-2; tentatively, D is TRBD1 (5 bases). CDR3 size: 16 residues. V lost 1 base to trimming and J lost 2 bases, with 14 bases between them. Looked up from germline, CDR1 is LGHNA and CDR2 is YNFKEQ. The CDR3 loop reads CASSQGDSLLNYGYTF. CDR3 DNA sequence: TGTGCCAGCAGCCAAGGAGACAGTCTTTTGAACTATGGCTACACCTTC.

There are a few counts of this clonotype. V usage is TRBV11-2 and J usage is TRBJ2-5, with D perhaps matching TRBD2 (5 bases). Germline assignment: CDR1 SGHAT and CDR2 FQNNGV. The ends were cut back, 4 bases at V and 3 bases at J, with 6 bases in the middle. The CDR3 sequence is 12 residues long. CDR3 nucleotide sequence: TGTGCCAGCAGCTCCGGGGAAGAGACCCAGTACTTC. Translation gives CASSSGEETQYF.

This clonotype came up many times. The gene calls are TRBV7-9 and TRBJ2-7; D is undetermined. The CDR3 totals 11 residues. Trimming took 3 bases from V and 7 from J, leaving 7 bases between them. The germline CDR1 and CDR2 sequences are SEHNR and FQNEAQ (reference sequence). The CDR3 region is CASSLSLEQYF. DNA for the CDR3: TGTGCCAGCAGCTTGTCCCTAGAGCAGTACTTC.

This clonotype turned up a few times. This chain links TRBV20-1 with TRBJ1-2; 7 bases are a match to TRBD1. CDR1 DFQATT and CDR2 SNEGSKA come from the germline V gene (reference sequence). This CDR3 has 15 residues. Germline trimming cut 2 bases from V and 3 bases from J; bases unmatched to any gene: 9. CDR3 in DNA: TGCAGTGCTAGACGCCCAAACCAGGGGGACTATGGCTACACCTTC. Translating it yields CSARRPNQGDYGYTF.

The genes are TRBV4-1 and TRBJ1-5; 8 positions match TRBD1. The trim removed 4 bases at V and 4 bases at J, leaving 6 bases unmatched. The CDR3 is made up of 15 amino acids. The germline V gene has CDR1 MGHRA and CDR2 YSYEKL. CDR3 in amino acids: CASSLGTGANQPQHF. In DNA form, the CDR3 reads TGCGCCAGCAGCCTCGGGACAGGTGCAAATCAGCCCCAGCATTTT.

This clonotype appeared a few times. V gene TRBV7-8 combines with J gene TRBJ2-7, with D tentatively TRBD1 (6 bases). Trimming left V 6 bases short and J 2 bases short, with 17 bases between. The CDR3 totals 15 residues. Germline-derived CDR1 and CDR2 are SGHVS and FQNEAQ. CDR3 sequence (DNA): TGTGCCAGCAGAGAGACGCAGGGGACCCCCTACGAGCAGTACGTC. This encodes CASRETQGTPYEQYV.

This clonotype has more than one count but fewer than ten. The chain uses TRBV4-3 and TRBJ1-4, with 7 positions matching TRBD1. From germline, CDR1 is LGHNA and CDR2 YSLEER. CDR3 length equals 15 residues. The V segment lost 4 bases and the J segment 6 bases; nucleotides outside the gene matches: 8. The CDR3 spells CASSLTTGQDEKLFF. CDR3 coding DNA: TGCGCCAGCAGCCTAACGACAGGGCAAGATGAAAAACTGTTTTTT.

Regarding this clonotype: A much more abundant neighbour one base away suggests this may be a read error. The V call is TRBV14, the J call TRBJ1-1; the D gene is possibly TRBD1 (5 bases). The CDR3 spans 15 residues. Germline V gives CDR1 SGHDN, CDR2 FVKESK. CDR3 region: CAGSQAGALNTEAFF. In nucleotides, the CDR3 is TGTGCCGGCAGCCAAGCCGGGGCGCTGAACACTGAAGCTTTCTTT.

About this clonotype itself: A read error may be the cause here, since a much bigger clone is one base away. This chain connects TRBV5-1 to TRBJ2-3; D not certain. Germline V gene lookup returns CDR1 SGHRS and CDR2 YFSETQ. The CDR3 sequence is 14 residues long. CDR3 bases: TGCGCCAGCAGCTTGTGGCGGAGCACAGATAGGCAGTATTTT. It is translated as CASSLWRSTDRQYF. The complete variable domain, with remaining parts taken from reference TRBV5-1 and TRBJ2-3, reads KAGVTQTPRYLIKTRGQQVTLSCSPISGHRSVSWYQQTPGQGLQFLFEYFSETQRNKGNFPGRFSGRQFSNSRSEMNVSTLELGDSALYLCASSLWRSTDRQYFGPGTRLTVL.

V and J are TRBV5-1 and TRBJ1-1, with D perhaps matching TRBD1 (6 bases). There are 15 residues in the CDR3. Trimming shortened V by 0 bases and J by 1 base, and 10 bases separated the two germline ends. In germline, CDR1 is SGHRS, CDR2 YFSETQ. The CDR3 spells CASSLVGAPNTEAFF. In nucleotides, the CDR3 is TGCGCCAGCAGCTTGGTGGGGGCCCCGAACACTGAAGCTTTCTTT.

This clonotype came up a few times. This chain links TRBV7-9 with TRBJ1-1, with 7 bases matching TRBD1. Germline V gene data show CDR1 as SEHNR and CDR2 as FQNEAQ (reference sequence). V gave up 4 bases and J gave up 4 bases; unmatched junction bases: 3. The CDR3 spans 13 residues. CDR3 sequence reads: CASSSTGATEAFF. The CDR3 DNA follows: TGTGCCAGCAGCTCCACAGGGGCCACTGAAGCTTTCTTT.

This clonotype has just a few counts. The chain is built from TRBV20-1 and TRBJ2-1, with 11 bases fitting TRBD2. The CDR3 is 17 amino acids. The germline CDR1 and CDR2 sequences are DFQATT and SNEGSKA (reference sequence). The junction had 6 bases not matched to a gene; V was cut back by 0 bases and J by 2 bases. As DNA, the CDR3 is TGCAGTGCTAGAGAAGGGCTAGCGGGGGGACCCTACAATGAGCAGTTCTTC. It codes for CSAREGLAGGPYNEQFF.

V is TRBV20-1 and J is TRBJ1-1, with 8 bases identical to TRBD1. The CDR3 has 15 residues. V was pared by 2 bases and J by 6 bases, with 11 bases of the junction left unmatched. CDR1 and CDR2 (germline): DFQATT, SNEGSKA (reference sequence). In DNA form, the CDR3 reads TGCAGTGCTAGACCTACCGACAGGGGATTCGCTGAAGCTTTCTTT. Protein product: CSARPTDRGFAEAFF.

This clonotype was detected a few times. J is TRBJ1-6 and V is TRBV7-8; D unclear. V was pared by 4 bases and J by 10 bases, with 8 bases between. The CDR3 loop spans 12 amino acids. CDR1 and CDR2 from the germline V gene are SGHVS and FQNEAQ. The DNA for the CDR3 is TGTGCCAGCAGCTCCCTGGGGTCACCCCTCCACTTT. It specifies CASSSLGSPLHF.

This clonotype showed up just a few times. CDR3 region: CASAATMSSYNEQFF. The CDR3 DNA reads TGTGCCAGCGCCGCCACTATGAGCTCCTACAATGAGCAGTTCTTC. The chain recombines TRBV3-1 with TRBJ2-1; no firm D call. Trimming stripped 8 bases from V and 0 bases from J, with 14 bases between. The CDR3 has 15 amino acids. Looked up from germline, CDR1 is LGHDT and CDR2 is YNNKEL (reference sequence).

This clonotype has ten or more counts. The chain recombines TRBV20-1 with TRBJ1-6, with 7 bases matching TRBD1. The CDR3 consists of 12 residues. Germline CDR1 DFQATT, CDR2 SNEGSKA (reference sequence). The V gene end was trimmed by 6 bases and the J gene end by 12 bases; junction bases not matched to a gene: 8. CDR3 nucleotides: TGCAGTGCCCACAGGGGAGGGGAACCCCTCCACTTT. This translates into CSAHRGGEPLHF.